A single sample is the source of the 28 T cell receptor beta chains below, sequenced in a study of T cell changes during pregnancy in multiple sclerosis (dated by TCRdb to about 2019). Library preparation employed the immunoSEQ multiplex PCR assay. Drawn from immuneACCESS, this table holds only the in-frame rearrangements with V and J called that TCRdb kept. Clones are partly lost; checked studies trace under half to an unresolved V gene and leave the rest unexplained. This sample has more than 45,000 clones in its table, and roughly 92% of those were observed once. The top ten constitute about 0.6% of the sample. Specimen: CD4+ T cells from peripheral blood mononuclear cells, collected in the second trimester of pregnancy. These receptors were obtained from a female donor with multiple sclerosis, enrolled in a pregnancy study.

This chain links TRBV5-1 with TRBJ1-3, with D uncertain. The V end was cut by 0 bases, the J end by 4 bases, with 8 bases between. Germline values: CDR1 SGHRS, CDR2 YFSETQ. CDR3 size: 14 residues. The CDR3 coding sequence is TGCGCCAGCAGCTTGGCGGGGTACGGAAACACCATATATTTT. Its protein product is CASSLAGYGNTIYF.

This chain joins TRBV7-9 and TRBJ2-3; possibly TRBD1 for D (6 bases). The CDR3 spans 14 residues. V lost 0 bases to trimming and J lost 6 bases, with 10 bases between them. Germline lookup yields CDR1 SEHNR and CDR2 FQNEAQ (reference sequence). Here the CDR3 reads CASSLAQGMDTQYF. CDR3 sequence (DNA): TGTGCCAGCAGCTTAGCGCAGGGGATGGATACGCAGTATTTT.

The chain carries TRBV5-4 and TRBJ1-6; 7 bases align to TRBD1. The CDR3 sequence is 17 residues long. Per germline, CDR1 SGHNT and CDR2 YYREEE (reference sequence). Germline trimming cut 4 bases from V and 0 bases from J; bases unmatched to any gene: 7. The CDR3 sequence: CASSPGQSGSYNSPLHF. The CDR3 DNA is TGTGCCAGCAGCCCGGGACAGAGCGGCTCCTATAATTCACCCCTCCACTTT.

The chain joins TRBV7-3 to TRBJ2-1; maybe TRBD1 (6 bases). The CDR3 spans 14 residues. Germline V CDR1 and CDR2: SGHTA, FQGTGA. V lost 3 bases, J lost 6 bases, and 12 bases lay in between. The CDR3: CASSLQGNPNEQFF. The CDR3, as DNA: TGTGCCAGCAGCTTGCAGGGGAACCCCAATGAGCAGTTCTTC.

CDR3 DNA: TGTGCCAGCAGCATCAAGAGCGAAGTTGGTTCACCCCTCCACTTT. It is translated as CASSIKSEVGSPLHF. This chain uses TRBV6-5 with TRBJ1-6; D not certain. This CDR3 contains 15 residues. The germline gives CDR1 MNHEY, CDR2 SVGAGI. V was cut by 6 bases and J by 9 bases, with 18 bases left in between.

The rearrangement links TRBV7-3 to TRBJ2-7; a weak D match, TRBD2 (5 bases). The CDR3 totals 14 residues. V shed 8 bases and J shed 5 bases, with 19 bases lying between them. Germline-derived CDR1 and CDR2 are SGHTA and FQGTGA. The CDR3 loop reads CASYAWRVLNEQYF. The CDR3 DNA follows: TGTGCCAGCTACGCTTGGCGGGTATTGAACGAGCAGTACTTC.

This chain joins TRBV9 and TRBJ1-6; D is uncertain. There are 15 residues in the CDR3. CDR1 is SGDLS, CDR2 YYNGEE, per germline. V lost 3 bases to trimming and J lost 4 bases, with 11 bases between them. CDR3 coding DNA: TGTGCCAGCAGCGGGGCAGGTACATATAATTCACCCCTCCACTTT. Amino acids: CASSGAGTYNSPLHF.

The table lists this clone with a count of one. The chain uses TRBV7-3 and TRBJ1-1; tentatively, D is TRBD1 (5 bases). Looked up from germline, CDR1 is SGHTA and CDR2 is FQGTGA. V was cut by 5 bases and J by 6 bases, with 16 bases left in between. CDR3 length: 14 amino acids. The CDR3 nucleotides are TGTGCCAGCAGCCCCTTGGGGGGTCGCGCTGAAGCTTTCTTT. The encoded protein is CASSPLGGRAEAFF.

The chain employs TRBV5-4 and TRBJ2-2; maybe TRBD1 (6 bases). The length of the CDR3 is 13 residues. From germline, CDR1 is SGHNT and CDR2 YYREEE (reference sequence). V lost 5 bases, J lost 5 bases, and 10 bases lay in between. The CDR3: CASSWTETGELFF. The CDR3 DNA reads TGTGCCAGCAGTTGGACAGAAACCGGGGAGCTGTTTTTT.

This sequence joins TRBV13 and TRBJ1-3; D not resolved. Trimming pared 8 bases from V and 4 bases from J, leaving 9 bases between. CDR1 and CDR2 (germline): PRHDT, FYEKMQ (reference sequence). The CDR3 runs 12 residues. DNA of the CDR3: TGTGCCAGCGGCCTGCACGGAAACACCATATATTTT. Encoded protein: CASGLHGNTIYF.

The rearrangement links TRBV25-1 to TRBJ1-2; D not certain. Germline CDR1 MGHDK, CDR2 SYGVNS. CDR3 length: 13 residues. The germline V and J ends were trimmed by 8 bases and 7 bases, with 17 bases remaining between them. The CDR3: CASRGLKGVGYTF. The DNA of the CDR3 is TGTGCCAGCCGTGGGCTTAAAGGAGTTGGCTACACCTTC.

This clone was counted a single time. The V call is TRBV19, the J call TRBJ2-3, with D possibly matching TRBD1 (5 bases). Trimming pared 0 bases from V and 1 base from J, leaving 5 bases between. This CDR3 region has 14 residues. Per germline, CDR1 LNHDA and CDR2 SQIVND (reference sequence). The CDR3 protein is CASSIDRGTDTQYF. CDR3 nucleotides: TGTGCCAGTAGTATAGACAGGGGCACAGATACGCAGTATTTT.

CDR3 nucleotides: TGTGCCAGCAGTGAATTAATAGCAGCCGGGGAGCTGTTTTTT. Its translation: CASSELIAAGELFF. V usage is TRBV25-1 and J usage is TRBJ2-2; the D is unclear. V shed 1 base and J shed 6 bases, with 9 bases lying between them. This CDR3 contains 14 residues. Germline CDR1 MGHDK, CDR2 SYGVNS.

V and J are TRBV7-8 and TRBJ2-4; 7 nucleotides match TRBD2. Germline V CDR1 and CDR2: SGHVS, FQNEAQ. Trimming removed 4 bases from V and 0 bases from J; junction bases left unmatched: 12. CDR3 length: 18 residues. CDR3: CASSSITGGWGAKNIQYF. CDR3 sequence (DNA): TGTGCCAGCAGCTCCATTACGGGGGGTTGGGGAGCCAAAAACATTCAGTACTTC.

The rearrangement uses TRBV2 and TRBJ2-7; 12 nucleotides agree with TRBD2. Losses at the gene ends were 7 bases for V and 6 bases for J; bases not matched to a gene: 4. Germline assignment: CDR1 SNHLY and CDR2 FYNNEI. The CDR3 contains 13 residues. CDR3 DNA sequence: TGTGCCAGCAAAGGACTAGCGGGGACCGAGCAGTACTTC. Its protein is CASKGLAGTEQYF.

J is TRBJ1-5 and V is TRBV18; D may be TRBD1 (5 bases). There are 15 residues in the CDR3. V was shortened by 2 bases and J by 0 bases, with 8 bases between the two germline ends. Germline V CDR1 and CDR2: KGHSH, LQKENI. CDR3 sequence reads: CASSPVQDSNQPQHF. CDR3 nucleotides: TGTGCCAGCTCACCAGTACAGGATAGCAATCAGCCCCAGCATTTT.

The V gene is TRBV20-1, the J gene TRBJ2-3; D remains ambiguous. The CDR3 is 11 amino acids. Trimming removed 6 bases at V and 3 bases at J, with 7 bases between. Germline lookup yields CDR1 DFQATT and CDR2 SNEGSKA (reference sequence). The CDR3 sequence is CSAARTDTQYF. CDR3 DNA: TGCAGTGCCGCCAGGACAGATACGCAGTATTTT.

The CDR3 bases are TGTGCCAGCCATACAGGGGGCAATGCCTACACCTTC. Translation gives CASHTGGNAYTF. The gene calls are TRBV6-1 and TRBJ1-2; TRBD1 aligns across 9 bases. CDR3 length: 12 amino acids. The junction had 8 bases not matched to a gene; V was cut back by 8 bases and J by 10 bases. CDR1 MNHNS and CDR2 SASEGT come from the germline V gene.

The V gene is TRBV19, the J gene TRBJ1-2; D is unclear. This CDR3 is 11 amino acids long. Germline V gene sequence: CDR1 LNHDA, CDR2 SQIVND (reference sequence). V lost 0 bases and J 7 bases, leaving 3 bases between the germline ends. This chain's CDR3 is CASSIDGGYTF. In nucleotides, the CDR3 is TGTGCCAGTAGTATAGACGGTGGCTACACCTTC.

The chain is built from TRBV15 and TRBJ1-2, with TRBD1 matching 8 bases. Germline V gene lookup returns CDR1 LNHNV and CDR2 YYDKDF (reference sequence). V lost 0 bases to trimming and J lost 5 bases; unmatched junction nucleotides: 2. The CDR3 runs 14 residues. CDR3 sequence: CATSRETGGYGYTF. CDR3 DNA sequence: TGTGCCACCAGCAGAGAAACAGGGGGTTATGGCTACACCTTC. Variable domain in full (rest from reference TRBV15 and TRBJ1-2): DAMVIQNPRYQVTQFGKPVTLSCSQTLNHNVMYWYQQKSSQAPKLLFHYYDKDFNNEADTPDNFQSRRPNTSFCFLDIRSPGLGDTAMYLCATSRETGGYGYTFGSGTRLTVV.

The chain joins TRBV7-2 to TRBJ1-2, with 9 bases identical to TRBD1. V was clipped by 1 base and J by 4 bases; unmatched bases: 10. Germline V gene data show CDR1 as SGHTA and CDR2 as FQGNSA. CDR3 size: 17 residues. Here the CDR3 DNA reads TGTGCCAGCAGCTTAGGGGGAGGACAGGGGCGTACCTATGGCTACACCTTC. Protein sequence: CASSLGGGQGRTYGYTF.

The rearrangement uses TRBV9 and TRBJ1-6, with 7 bases that match TRBD1. CDR1 is SGDLS and CDR2 is YYNGEE in the germline V gene. The CDR3 has 15 amino acids. Trimming took 3 bases from V and 6 from J; bases not matched to a gene: 6. CDR3 sequence (DNA): TGTGCCAGCAGCGCCACACAGGGGAGTAATTCACCCCTCCACTTT. It translates to CASSATQGSNSPLHF.

J is TRBJ1-6 and V is TRBV5-8; TRBD1 is a possible D gene (5 bases). This CDR3 is built from 17 residues. Germline CDR1 is SGHTS and CDR2 is YDEGEE. The V and J ends lost 4 bases and 0 bases respectively, with 14 bases between them. In DNA, the CDR3 is TGTGCCAGCAGCCGGGGGGATAAGAGCTCCTATAATTCACCCCTCCACTTT. Translation gives CASSRGDKSSYNSPLHF.

This clone was observed once. The chain combines TRBV10-3 with TRBJ2-3, with D possibly matching TRBD2 (6 bases). The CDR3 loop spans 15 amino acids. V lost 4 bases and J 0 bases, leaving 11 bases between the germline ends. Per germline, CDR1 ENHRY and CDR2 SYGVKD. CDR3 sequence (DNA): TGTGCCATCAGTGGGGGGGAATCTAGCACAGATACGCAGTATTTT. Its translation is CAISGGESSTDTQYF.

V and J are TRBV4-1 and TRBJ1-2; D possibly corresponds to TRBD1 (5 bases). The CDR3 runs to 14 residues. Germline CDR1 is MGHRA and CDR2 is YSYEKL. Trimming cost V 5 bases and J 5 bases, with 15 bases left between them. The CDR3 is CASSGLVPGYGYTF. The CDR3 nucleotides read TGCGCCAGCAGCGGTTTAGTTCCAGGGTATGGCTACACCTTC.

V usage is TRBV18 and J usage is TRBJ2-3; no clear D gene. This CDR3 comprises 14 residues. Trimming pared 1 base from V and 2 bases from J, leaving 7 bases between. Per germline, CDR1 KGHSH and CDR2 LQKENI. The CDR3 region has the DNA TGTGCCAGCTCACCACTCCCAGTCACAGATACGCAGTATTTT. Encoded protein: CASSPLPVTDTQYF.

This chain connects TRBV6-4 to TRBJ1-2; possible D gene TRBD1, 5 bases. V was cut by 3 bases and J by 5 bases, with 16 bases left in between. Germline CDR1 and CDR2: MRHNA and SNTAGT. The CDR3 length is 15 residues. The CDR3 DNA reads as TGTGCCAGCAGTGAGTCGGGACTGCTACGGTATGGCTACACCTTC. It is translated as CASSESGLLRYGYTF.

CDR3 in amino acids: CASSFRPGQVTGELFF. In DNA, the CDR3 is TGTGCCAGCAGCTTCCGACCGGGACAGGTCACCGGGGAGCTGTTTTTT. This sequence joins TRBV11-3 and TRBJ2-2, with 8 nucleotides matching TRBD1. The length of the CDR3 is 16 residues. Trimming cost V 3 bases and J 4 bases; bases outside gene matches: 7. Germline V gene sequence: CDR1 SGHNT, CDR2 YENEEA.